These 18 T cell receptor beta chains share one sample of origin, sequenced in a study of CD8 T cells in ankylosing spondylitis. TCRdb independently ran MiXCR on the 5' RACE reads; one entry per CDR3 protein. Of about 360,000 distinct CDR3 sequences listed, 20% were seen once; the top ten hold roughly 13%. The sample consisted of blood, either unsorted or a sorted T cell fraction (not recorded which). Every receptor here comes from a male donor with ankylosing spondylitis or in good health (not recorded which).

This clonotype was detected only a few times. This sequence joins TRBV7-9 and TRBJ1-2, with D unresolved. Germline CDR1 reads SEHNR; CDR2 reads FQNEAQ (reference sequence). The CDR3 has 10 residues. V lost 8 bases to trimming and J lost 14 bases, with 15 bases between them. CDR3 loop: CASGPSGRTF. CDR3 sequence (DNA): TGTGCCAGCGGCCCCTCCGGTCGGACCTTC.

This rearrangement joins TRBV10-2 to TRBJ1-5; D gene uncertain. The CDR3 totals 13 residues. The V end was cut by 4 bases, the J end by 5 bases, with 9 bases between. Germline V gene data show CDR1 as WSHSY and CDR2 as SAAADI. CDR3 nucleotide sequence: TGCGCCAGCAGTGTAACGCTTGATCAGCCCCAGCATTTT. Residues: CASSVTLDQPQHF.

This clonotype has more than one count but fewer than ten. V gene TRBV12-3 or TRBV12-4 combines with J gene TRBJ2-1, with TRBD2 matching 9 bases. J lost 0 bases, V lost 2 bases, and 5 bases had no gene match. The CDR3 covers 17 residues. The CDR3 loop is CASSLSLAGISYNEQFF. CDR3 DNA: TGTGCCAGCAGTTTAAGCCTAGCGGGGATCTCCTACAATGAGCAGTTCTTC.

This clonotype was recorded a few times. V usage is TRBV25-1 and J usage is TRBJ2-2; D gene ambiguous. CDR3 size: 12 residues. Trimming pared 8 bases from V and 4 bases from J, leaving 8 bases between. The V gene's germline CDR1 is MGHDK and CDR2 SYGVNS. CDR3 amino acids: CASWGGTGELFF. In DNA, the CDR3 is TGTGCCAGCTGGGGTGGCACCGGGGAGCTGTTTTTT.

V usage is TRBV4-2 and J usage is TRBJ2-7; D is unclear. CDR3 size: 14 residues. Germline lookup yields CDR1 LGHNA and CDR2 YNFKEQ. V was cut by 0 bases and J by 3 bases, with 9 bases left in between. This CDR3 is CASSQEIGFYEQYF. As DNA, the CDR3 is TGTGCCAGCAGCCAAGAGATAGGTTTCTACGAGCAGTACTTC.

The chain employs TRBV9 and TRBJ1-2; possible D gene TRBD1, 5 bases. V was cut by 3 bases and J by 4 bases, with 13 bases left in between. Germline V CDR1 and CDR2: SGDLS, YYNGEE. The CDR3 spans 14 residues. The CDR3 nucleotides read TGTGCCAGCAGCGCCCCCGGGGCGAGCTATGGCTACACCTTC. It codes for CASSAPGASYGYTF.

This clonotype was counted only a few times. The chain recombines TRBV20-1 with TRBJ2-7; 8 positions agree with TRBD1. Losses at the gene ends were 2 bases for V and 0 bases for J; bases not matched to a gene: 6. The CDR3 covers 15 residues. Per germline, CDR1 DFQATT and CDR2 SNEGSKA (reference sequence). The CDR3 reads CSARQHRGSSYEQYF. CDR3 bases: TGCAGTGCTAGACAACACAGGGGGTCCTCCTACGAGCAGTACTTC.

This clonotype was seen repeatedly, ten times or more. The rearrangement joins TRBV28 to TRBJ2-1, with TRBD2 identical over 10 bases. The junction had 5 bases not matched to a gene; V was cut back by 5 bases and J by 4 bases. Per the germline V gene, CDR1 is MDHEN and CDR2 is SYDVKM. The CDR3 runs to 15 residues. DNA of the CDR3: TGTGCCAGCAGTCTCCTAGCGGGGGTATACAATGAGCAGTTCTTC. Protein product: CASSLLAGVYNEQFF. The full variable domain, completed using reference TRBV28 and TRBJ2-1, is DVKVTQSSRYLVKRTGEKVFLECVQDMDHENMFWYRQDPGLGLRLIYFSYDVKMKEKGDIPEGYSVSREKKERFSLILESASTNQTSMYLCASSLLAGVYNEQFFGPGTRLTVL.

The V gene is TRBV12-3 or TRBV12-4, the J gene TRBJ2-5, with 8 positions matching TRBD2. Trimming removed 5 bases from V and 3 bases from J; junction bases left unmatched: 8. CDR3 length equals 15 residues. The DNA for the CDR3 is TGTGCCAGCAGTCAACCCATTAGCGGGGAAGAGACCCAGTACTTC. Its protein is CASSQPISGEETQYF.

This clonotype turned up a few times. The chain uses TRBV24-1 and TRBJ2-1; D not resolved. This CDR3 spans 16 amino acids. V lost 2 bases to trimming and J lost 3 bases, with 13 bases between them. Germline assignment: CDR1 KGHDR and CDR2 SFDVKD. CDR3 sequence reads: CATSDSDGVGYNEQFF. In nucleotides, the CDR3 is TGTGCCACCAGTGATTCTGATGGGGTAGGCTACAATGAGCAGTTCTTC.

This clonotype came up a few times. This chain links TRBV7-9 with TRBJ2-7; maybe TRBD2 (6 bases). The V gene lost 10 bases and the J gene lost 1 base, with 11 bases spanning the gap. Germline CDR1 and CDR2: SEHNR and FQNEAQ (reference sequence). This CDR3 spans 12 amino acids. The chain's CDR3 is CATGLGSYEQYF. The CDR3 region has the DNA TGTGCCACGGGACTGGGTTCCTACGAGCAGTACTTC.

This clonotype was seen at least ten times. V gene TRBV4-2 combines with J gene TRBJ2-3; D is perhaps TRBD2 (5 bases). In germline, CDR1 is LGHNA, CDR2 YNFKEQ. This CDR3 region has 14 residues. V gave up 4 bases and J gave up 1 base, with 9 bases separating them. CDR3 sequence: CASSPLGGTDTQYF. CDR3 nucleotide sequence: TGTGCCAGCAGCCCACTGGGAGGCACAGATACGCAGTATTTT.

V usage is TRBV20-1 and J usage is TRBJ2-1; no clear D gene. CDR1 DFQATT and CDR2 SNEGSKA come from the germline V gene (reference sequence). V was shortened by 4 bases and J by 9 bases, with 13 bases between the two germline ends. The CDR3 extends over 12 amino acids. The CDR3 bases are TGCAGTGCTACGCCCCCGTCCGCTGAGCAGTTCTTC. The encoded protein is CSATPPSAEQFF.

This chain links TRBV4-1 with TRBJ2-1; tentatively, D is TRBD1 (6 bases). The CDR3 covers 11 residues. Germline V lookup: CDR1 MGHRA, CDR2 YSYEKL. V lost 6 bases to trimming and J lost 10 bases, with 10 bases between them. The CDR3 DNA follows: TGCGCCAGCAGGCTTACAGGGGAGCAGTTCTTC. Its protein is CASRLTGEQFF.

This clonotype turned up a few times. V usage is TRBV5-4 and J usage is TRBJ2-3; perhaps TRBD2 as D (6 bases). The germline V and J ends were trimmed by 1 base and 2 bases, with 11 bases remaining between them. CDR3 length: 15 amino acids. Per the germline V gene, CDR1 is SGHNT and CDR2 is YYREEE (reference sequence). The CDR3 protein is CASSLFGGPTDTQYF. In nucleotides, the CDR3 is TGTGCCAGCAGCTTGTTCGGGGGTCCCACAGATACGCAGTATTTT.

The chain couples TRBV7-9 to TRBJ2-3; a possible D gene is TRBD2 (7 bases). The V end was cut by 0 bases, the J end by 2 bases, with 15 bases between. Germline V gives CDR1 SEHNR, CDR2 FQNEAQ (reference sequence). This CDR3 spans 17 amino acids. The CDR3 spells CASSLASGGLLTDTQYF. The CDR3, as DNA: TGTGCCAGCAGCTTAGCGTCCGGGGGGCTACTCACAGATACGCAGTATTTT.

The V and J genes are TRBV4-1 and TRBJ2-7; D might be TRBD1 (5 bases). The CDR3 runs 14 residues. CDR1 and CDR2 from the germline V gene are MGHRA and YSYEKL. The V gene lost 0 bases and the J gene lost 5 bases, with 11 bases spanning the gap. This CDR3 is CASSQEGQSDEQYF. Written as DNA, the CDR3 is TGCGCCAGCAGCCAAGAGGGGCAGTCTGACGAGCAGTACTTC.

The chain recombines TRBV5-1 with TRBJ2-1, with D possibly called TRBD1 or TRBD2 (6 bases each). This CDR3 spans 14 amino acids. The V end was cut by 4 bases, the J end by 5 bases, with 13 bases between. Germline V gene sequence: CDR1 SGHRS, CDR2 YFSETQ. CDR3 sequence (DNA): TGCGCCAGCAGCCCCGGGGGCCGGGACAATGAGCAGTTCTTC. As protein: CASSPGGRDNEQFF.